Below, 11 T cell receptor beta chains from the same sample are listed, as sequenced in a study of human T cells and chemical hapten exposure. Time point: healthy volunteer bleed at 2 weeks. Blood, whole and unfractionated, served as the source for total RNA extraction. TCRdb itself ran the RACE reads through MiXCR, one entry per CDR3 protein. The sample contains 43,000 or so distinct CDR3 sequences, roughly 4% of which appear only once. Sequences were obtained from whole blood. The receptor source for this set is a female donor in good health. Some clones in this sample may be carry-over from other donors' samples.

This clonotype was found many times. The chain is built from TRBV20-1 and TRBJ2-7; TRBD1 matches 8 bases. This CDR3 region has 13 residues. The junction had 10 bases not matched to a gene; V was cut back by 3 bases and J by 9 bases. Germline V gene data show CDR1 as DFQATT and CDR2 as SNEGSKA (reference sequence). The CDR3 protein is CSASFVDRVMQYF. In DNA, the CDR3 is TGCAGTGCTAGCTTTGTGGACAGGGTGATGCAGTACTTC.

This clonotype was observed many times. The chain joins TRBV5-4 to TRBJ2-5; TRBD2 matches at 8 bases. V gave up 0 bases and J gave up 3 bases; unmatched junction bases: 4. Germline V gene sequence: CDR1 SGHNT, CDR2 YYREEE (reference sequence). CDR3 length: 15 residues. CDR3 sequence reads: CASSLEGLEEETQYF. In DNA form, the CDR3 reads TGTGCCAGCAGCTTGGAGGGACTAGAAGAAGAGACCCAGTACTTC.

This clonotype showed up many times. The rearrangement joins TRBV12-3 or TRBV12-4 to TRBJ2-3; unclear D gene. CDR3 length: 11 amino acids. V was trimmed by 8 bases and J by 5 bases, leaving 8 bases between them. This chain's CDR3 is CASWHVDTQYF. The CDR3 DNA is TGTGCCAGCTGGCATGTAGATACGCAGTATTTT.

This clonotype appeared many times. This chain connects TRBV11-2 to TRBJ1-2; D is perhaps TRBD1 (6 bases). The CDR3 is 14 residues long. Germline-derived CDR1 and CDR2 are SGHAT and FQNNGV. Trimming left V 4 bases short and J 6 bases short, with 15 bases between. CDR3 region: CASSSDRRKHGYTF. The CDR3 coding sequence is TGTGCCAGCAGCTCCGACAGGAGAAAACATGGCTACACCTTC.

CDR3 coding DNA: TGTGCCAGCAGCTTCCCTGGGACGGGTACGCAGTATTTT. Residues: CASSFPGTGTQYF. V and J are TRBV9 and TRBJ2-3; D possibly matches TRBD1 or TRBD2 (5 bases each). The V and J ends lost 4 bases and 8 bases respectively, with 14 bases between them. Germline V gene data show CDR1 as SGDLS and CDR2 as YYNGEE. This CDR3 region has 13 residues.

This clonotype was found many times. This chain links TRBV14 with TRBJ2-4, with D possibly matching TRBD1 (5 bases). The V end lost 3 bases, the J end lost 1 base, and 19 bases lay between the germline ends. Germline assignment: CDR1 SGHDN and CDR2 FVKESK. The CDR3 is 18 amino acids. The CDR3 here is CASSHGQAGRRAKNIQYF. The CDR3, as DNA: TGTGCCAGCAGCCACGGTCAAGCAGGGCGAAGGGCCAAAAACATTCAGTACTTC. The complete variable domain, with remaining parts taken from reference TRBV14 and TRBJ2-4, reads EAGVTQFPSHSVIEKGQTVTLRCDPISGHDNLYWYRRVMGKEIKFLLHFVKESKQDESGMPNNRFLAERTGGTYSTLKVQPAELEDSGVYFCASSHGQAGRRAKNIQYFGAGTRLSVL.

The table lists this clonotype with many counts. This CDR3 reads CASSQWAGTNQPQHF. The CDR3 DNA sequence: TGTGCCAGCAGCCAATGGGCAGGCACTAATCAGCCCCAGCATTTT. The rearrangement links TRBV16 to TRBJ1-5; the D is unclear. This CDR3 region has 15 residues. V lost 1 base to trimming and J lost 4 bases, with 11 bases between them. From germline, CDR1 is KGHSY and CDR2 FQNENV.

Many counts were recorded for this clonotype. V usage is TRBV20-1 and J usage is TRBJ1-6; TRBD1 aligns across 8 bases. The CDR3 covers 13 residues. The germline V gene encodes CDR1 DFQATT and CDR2 SNEGSKA (reference sequence). V dropped 5 bases and J dropped 6; count of bases not matched to a gene: 3. CDR3 region: CSALDRANSPLHF. Written as DNA, the CDR3 is TGCAGTGCTTTGGACAGGGCTAATTCACCCCTCCACTTT.

This clonotype was observed many times. The V and J genes are TRBV5-6 and TRBJ1-4; D possibly corresponds to TRBD1 (6 bases). V lost 1 base and J 11 bases, leaving 12 bases between the germline ends. The germline CDR1 and CDR2 sequences are SGHDT and YYEEEE. The CDR3 extends over 13 amino acids. The CDR3 region has the DNA TGTGCCAGCAGCTTGAGACAGGAGAAGAAACTGTTTTTT. Protein: CASSLRQEKKLFF.

This clonotype was observed many times. V usage is TRBV3-1 and J usage is TRBJ2-1; TRBD2 matches 11 bases. The germline V gene has CDR1 LGHDT and CDR2 YNNKEL (reference sequence). V lost 4 bases and J lost 0; bases outside the gene matches: 8. The CDR3 consists of 18 residues. CDR3 amino acids: CASSPGLAELSSYNEQFF. The CDR3, as DNA: TGTGCCAGCAGCCCGGGACTAGCGGAGTTGAGCTCCTACAATGAGCAGTTCTTC.

This clonotype was recorded many times. V is TRBV7-3 and J is TRBJ2-3; 8 bases are shared with TRBD1. The CDR3 is 14 amino acids. The ends lost 5 bases at V and 5 bases at J; junction bases unmatched: 6. Per the germline V gene, CDR1 is SGHTA and CDR2 is FQGTGA. CDR3: CASSPRTGKDTQYF. Here the CDR3 DNA reads TGTGCCAGCAGCCCACGGACAGGGAAAGATACGCAGTATTTT.